This T cell receptor (beta chain) was recorded in a study of control samples from healthy donors and cancer patients. This clone was picked up one time. Unmatched junction bases numbered 13, after V lost 5 bases and J lost 7 bases. CDR3 length: 18 residues. Germline assignment: CDR1 MDHEN and CDR2 SYDVKM. Using immunoSEQ multiplex PCR, the repertoire was profiled, and TCRdb retains in-frame clones only, with some absent. The table lists about 150,000 clones, about 93% of them singletons. Specimen: blood. The chain employs TRBV28 and TRBJ2-1, with 14 bases matching TRBD2. This receptor was identified in a man aged 50-60 years in good health. The CDR3 nucleotides are TGTGCCAGCAGTCCGAGACTAGCGGGAGGGCCAAAAGAAAATGAGCAGTTCTTC. Translated: CASSPRLAGGPKENEQFF.